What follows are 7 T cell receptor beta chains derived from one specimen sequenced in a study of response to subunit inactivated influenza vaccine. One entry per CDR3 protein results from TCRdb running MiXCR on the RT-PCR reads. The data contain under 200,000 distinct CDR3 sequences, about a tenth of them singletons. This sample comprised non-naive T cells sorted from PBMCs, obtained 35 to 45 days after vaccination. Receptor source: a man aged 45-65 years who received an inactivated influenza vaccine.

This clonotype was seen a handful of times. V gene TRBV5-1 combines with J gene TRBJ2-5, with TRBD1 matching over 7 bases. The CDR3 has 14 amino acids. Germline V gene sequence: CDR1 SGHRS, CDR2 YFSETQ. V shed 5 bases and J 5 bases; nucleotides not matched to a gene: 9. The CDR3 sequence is CASSQQGVWETQYF. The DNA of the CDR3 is TGCGCCAGCAGTCAGCAGGGGGTTTGGGAGACCCAGTACTTC.

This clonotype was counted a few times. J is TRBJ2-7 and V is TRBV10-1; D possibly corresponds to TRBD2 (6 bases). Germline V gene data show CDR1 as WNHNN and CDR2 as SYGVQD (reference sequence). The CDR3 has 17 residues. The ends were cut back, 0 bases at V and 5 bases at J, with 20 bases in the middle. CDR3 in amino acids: CASSESKSGGSDHEQYF. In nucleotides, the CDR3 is TGCGCCAGCAGTGAGTCGAAGTCAGGAGGGTCAGACCACGAGCAGTACTTC.

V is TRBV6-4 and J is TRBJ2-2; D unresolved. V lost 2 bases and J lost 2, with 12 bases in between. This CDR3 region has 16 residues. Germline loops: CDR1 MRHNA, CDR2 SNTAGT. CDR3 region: CASSDTLGRNTGELFF. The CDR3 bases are TGTGCCAGCAGTGACACCCTTGGCAGAAACACCGGGGAGCTGTTTTTT.

The DNA of the CDR3 is TGCAGTGCTTATGAATCGGGACAGATGAACACTGAAGCTTTCTTT. Residues: CSAYESGQMNTEAFF. The chain carries TRBV20-1 and TRBJ1-1, with 7 bases fitting TRBD1. The germline V gene has CDR1 DFQATT and CDR2 SNEGSKA (reference sequence). Trimming took 5 bases from V and 0 from J; bases not matched to a gene: 9. This CDR3 is 15 amino acids long.

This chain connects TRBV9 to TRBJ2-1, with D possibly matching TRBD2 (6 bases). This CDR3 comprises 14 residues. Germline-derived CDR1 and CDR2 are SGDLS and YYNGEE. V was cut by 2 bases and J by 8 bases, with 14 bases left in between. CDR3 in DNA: TGTGCCAGCAGCGTTACGGGAGTCGTCCATGAGCAGTTCTTC. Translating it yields CASSVTGVVHEQFF.

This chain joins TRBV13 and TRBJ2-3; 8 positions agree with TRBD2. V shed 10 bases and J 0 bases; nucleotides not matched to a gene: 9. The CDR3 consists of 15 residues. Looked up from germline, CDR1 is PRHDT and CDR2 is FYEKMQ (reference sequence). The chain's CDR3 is CATQSGGASTDTQYF. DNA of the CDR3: TGTGCCACTCAAAGCGGGGGCGCTAGCACAGATACGCAGTATTTT. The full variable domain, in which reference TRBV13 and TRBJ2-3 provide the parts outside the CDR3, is AAGVIQSPRHLIKEKRETATLKCYPIPRHDTVYWYQQGPGQDPQFLISFYEKMQSDKGSIPDRFSAQQFSDYHSELNMSSLELGDSALYFCATQSGGASTDTQYFGPGTRLTVL.

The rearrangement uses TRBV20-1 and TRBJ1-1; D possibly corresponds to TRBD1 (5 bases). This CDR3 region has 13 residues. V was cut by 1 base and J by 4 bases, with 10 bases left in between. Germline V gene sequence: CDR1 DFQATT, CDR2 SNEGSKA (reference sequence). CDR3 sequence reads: CSARGGRGTEAFF. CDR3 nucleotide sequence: TGCAGTGCTAGAGGGGGAAGGGGCACTGAAGCTTTCTTT.